A single sample is the source of the 5 T cell receptor beta chains below, sequenced in a study of cytomegalovirus exposure and HLA in healthy donors. Data came from immunoSEQ multiplex PCR; TCRdb stores just in-frame clones and leaves some out. The sample has hundreds of thousands of clones, about nine tenths seen once. The specimen was PBMCs. These receptors came from a woman younger than 35 in good health and CMV-seronegative.

The V and J genes are TRBV18 and TRBJ1-5; tentatively, D is TRBD1 (5 bases). Per germline, CDR1 KGHSH and CDR2 LQKENI. Trimming removed 6 bases at V and 3 bases at J, with 18 bases between. This CDR3 has 16 amino acids. CDR3 nucleotides: TGTGCCAGCTCCCCTAGCGGACGGGGGAACAATCAGCCCCAGCATTTT. It translates to CASSPSGRGNNQPQHF. Drawing the rest from reference TRBV18 and TRBJ1-5, the complete variable domain is NAGVMQNPRHLVRRRGQEARLRCSPMKGHSHVYWYRQLPEEGLKFMVYLQKENIIDESGMPKERFSAEFPKEGPSILRIQQVVRGDSAAYFCASSPSGRGNNQPQHFGDGTRLSIL.

V is TRBV2 and J is TRBJ1-2; 7 positions match TRBD1. From germline, CDR1 is SNHLY and CDR2 FYNNEI. V lost 6 bases and J lost 3; bases outside the gene matches: 7. This CDR3 comprises 14 residues. The CDR3, as DNA: TGTGCCAGCAGAGGGGACAGCCACTACTATGGCTACACCTTC. Translating gives CASRGDSHYYGYTF.

J is TRBJ1-1 and V is TRBV2; a possible D gene is TRBD1 (6 bases). Trimming pared 6 bases from V and 1 base from J, leaving 21 bases between. Per the germline V gene, CDR1 is SNHLY and CDR2 is FYNNEI. This CDR3 contains 17 residues. The CDR3, as DNA: TGTGCCAGCAGCCAATCGCTCTTGTGGGACAAGAACACTGAAGCTTTCTTT. Translating gives CASSQSLLWDKNTEAFF.

This clone has a single count. The rearrangement links TRBV5-6 to TRBJ2-3; 11 bases are a match to TRBD2. The germline V gene encodes CDR1 SGHDT and CDR2 YYEEEE. This CDR3 spans 17 amino acids. V was pared by 4 bases and J by 2 bases, with 9 bases of the junction left unmatched. CDR3 sequence: CASSRGTSGLNTDTQYF. CDR3 sequence (DNA): TGTGCCAGCAGCCGGGGGACTAGCGGACTTAACACAGATACGCAGTATTTT.

The genes are TRBV6-1 and TRBJ1-4; no firm D call. The V end was cut by 8 bases, the J end by 8 bases, with 6 bases between. CDR3 length: 10 residues. Per germline, CDR1 MNHNS and CDR2 SASEGT. This CDR3 is CASLEEKLFF. The CDR3 bases are TGTGCCAGCTTAGAGGAAAAACTGTTTTTT.